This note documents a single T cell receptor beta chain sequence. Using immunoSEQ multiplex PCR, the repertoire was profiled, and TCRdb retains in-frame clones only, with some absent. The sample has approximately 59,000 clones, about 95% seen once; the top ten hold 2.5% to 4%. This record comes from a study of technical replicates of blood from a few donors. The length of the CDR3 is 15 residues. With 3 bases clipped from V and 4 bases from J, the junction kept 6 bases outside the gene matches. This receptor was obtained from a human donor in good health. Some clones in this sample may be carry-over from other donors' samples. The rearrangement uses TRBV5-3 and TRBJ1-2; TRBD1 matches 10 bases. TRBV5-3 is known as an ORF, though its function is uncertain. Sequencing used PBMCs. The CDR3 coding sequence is TGTGCCAGAAGCTACGGGACAGGGGTGGGCTATGGCTACACCTTC. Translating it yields CARSYGTGVGYGYTF.